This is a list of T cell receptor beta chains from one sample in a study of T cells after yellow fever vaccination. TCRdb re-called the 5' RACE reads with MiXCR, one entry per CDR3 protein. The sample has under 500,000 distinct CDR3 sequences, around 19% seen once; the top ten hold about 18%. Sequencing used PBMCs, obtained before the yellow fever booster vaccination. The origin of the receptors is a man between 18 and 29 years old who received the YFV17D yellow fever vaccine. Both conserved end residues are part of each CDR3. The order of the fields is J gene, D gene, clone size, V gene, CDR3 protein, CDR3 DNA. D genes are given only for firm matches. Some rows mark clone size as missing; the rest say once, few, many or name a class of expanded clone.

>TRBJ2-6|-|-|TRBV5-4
CASSLAGHSGANVLTF
TGTGCCAGCAGCTTGGCAGGGCACTCTGGGGCCAACGTCCTGACTTTC
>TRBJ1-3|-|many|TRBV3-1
CASSAEIGFTGNTIYF
TGTGCCAGCAGCGCAGAAATAGGGTTTACTGGAAACACCATATATTTT
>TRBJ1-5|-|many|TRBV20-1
CSAREGDSLTGPQHF
TGCAGTGCTAGAGAGGGAGACAGCCTAACAGGTCCCCAGCATTTT
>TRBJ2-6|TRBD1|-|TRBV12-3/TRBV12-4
CATQARTGVSGANVLTF
TGTGCCACCCAAGCCAGGACAGGGGTATCTGGGGCCAACGTCCTGACTTTC
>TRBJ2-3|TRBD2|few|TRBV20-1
CSARVQRGGGRDTQYF
TGCAGTGCTAGAGTCCAGCGGGGGGGCGGTAGAGATACGCAGTATTTT
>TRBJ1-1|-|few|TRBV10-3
CAISKVGTEAFF
TGTGCCATCAGTAAGGTTGGCACTGAAGCTTTCTTT
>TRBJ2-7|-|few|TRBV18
CASSPPSRVYEQYF
TGTGCCAGCTCACCACCAAGTAGGGTCTACGAGCAGTACTTC
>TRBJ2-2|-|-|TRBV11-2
CASPAGRGNTGELFF
TGTGCCAGCCCCGCCGGTAGAGGAAACACCGGGGAGCTGTTTTTT
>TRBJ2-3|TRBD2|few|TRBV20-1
CSASVSGLAGTDTQYF
TGCAGTGCTAGTGTTTCGGGACTAGCGGGAACAGATACGCAGTATTTT
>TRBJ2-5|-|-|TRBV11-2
CASSLGAGAFQETQYF
TGTGCCAGCAGCTTAGGTGCAGGGGCGTTCCAAGAGACCCAGTACTTC
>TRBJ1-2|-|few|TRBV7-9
CASSLDLVGYTF
TGTGCCAGCAGCTTAGATCTGGTCGGCTACACCTTC
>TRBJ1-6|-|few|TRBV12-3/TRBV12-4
CASSLNRLRLHF
TGTGCCAGCAGCCTAAACAGGCTACGGCTCCACTTT
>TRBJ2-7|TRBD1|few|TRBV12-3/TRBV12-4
CASSLATGDEQYF
TGTGCCAGCAGTTTAGCCACAGGGGACGAGCAGTACTTC
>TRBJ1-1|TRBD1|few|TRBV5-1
CASSWGDRESTEAFF
TGCGCCAGCAGCTGGGGGGACAGGGAGTCAACTGAAGCTTTCTTT
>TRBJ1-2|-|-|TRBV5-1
CASSLISGAGTGLGYTF
TGCGCCAGCAGCCTAATAAGCGGGGCCGGAACGGGTCTTGGCTACACCTTC
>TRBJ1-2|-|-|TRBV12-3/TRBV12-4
CASSSIGGLHGYTF
TGTGCCAGCAGTTCCATTGGGGGGCTTCATGGCTACACCTTC
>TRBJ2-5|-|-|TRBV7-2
CASSEGRRETQYF
TGTGCCAGCAGTGAAGGACGGAGGGAGACCCAGTACTTC
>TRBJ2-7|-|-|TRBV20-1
CSARDLVSYEQYF
TGCAGTGCTAGAGATTTGGTCTCCTACGAGCAGTACTTC
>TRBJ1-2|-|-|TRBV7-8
CASSKGLFSNYGYTF
TGTGCCAGCAGCAAGGGACTTTTTAGCAACTATGGCTACACCTTC
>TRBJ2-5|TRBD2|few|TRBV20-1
CSARVLAGARYQETQYF
TGCAGTGCTAGAGTCCTAGCGGGGGCCAGGTACCAAGAGACCCAGTACTTC
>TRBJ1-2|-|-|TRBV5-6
CASSVQGYGYTF
TGTGCCAGCAGCGTCCAGGGCTATGGCTACACCTTC
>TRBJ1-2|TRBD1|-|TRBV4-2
CASSRGTGGGYTF
TGTGCCAGCAGCCGAGGGACAGGGGGCGGCTACACCTTC
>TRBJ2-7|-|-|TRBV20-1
CSARRGRGLREQYF
TGCAGTGCTAGAAGGGGTAGGGGTCTACGCGAGCAGTACTTC
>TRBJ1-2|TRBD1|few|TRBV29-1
CSALLKTGRIGYGYTF
TGCAGCGCCTTACTAAAGACAGGGAGAATTGGCTATGGCTACACCTTC
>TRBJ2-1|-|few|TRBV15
CATKLGDILHEQFF
TGTGCCACCAAACTAGGGGACATCCTTCATGAGCAGTTCTTC
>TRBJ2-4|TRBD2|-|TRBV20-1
CSARGAGSGVAKNIQYF
TGCAGTGCTAGAGGGGCAGGGAGCGGGGTAGCCAAAAACATTCAGTACTTC
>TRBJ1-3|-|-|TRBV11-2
CASSLFQGSGNTIYF
TGTGCCAGCAGCTTGTTTCAGGGCTCTGGAAACACCATATATTTT
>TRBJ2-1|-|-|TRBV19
CASCTHPSKSSYNEQFF
TGTGCCAGTTGCACCCACCCCTCGAAAAGCTCCTACAATGAGCAGTTCTTC
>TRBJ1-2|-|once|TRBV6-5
CASTYSLRVPNYGYTF
TGTGCCAGCACCTACTCCCTCAGAGTGCCTAACTATGGCTACACCTTC
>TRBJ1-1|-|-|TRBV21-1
CASSWGGGGSVTEAFF
TGTGCCAGCAGCTGGGGTGGGGGAGGTAGTGTCACTGAAGCTTTCTTT
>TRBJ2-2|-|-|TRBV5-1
CASSRYQGGTGELFF
TGCGCCAGCAGCCGGTATCAGGGGGGTACCGGGGAGCTGTTTTTT
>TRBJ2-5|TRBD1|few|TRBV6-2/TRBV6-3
CASSYGTGGRETQYF
TGTGCCAGCAGTTACGGGACAGGGGGTAGAGAGACCCAGTACTTC
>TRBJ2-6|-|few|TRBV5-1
CASSAPLWEGAIPGANVLTF
TGCGCCAGCAGCGCGCCCCTATGGGAGGGGGCGATTCCTGGGGCCAACGTCCTGACTTTC
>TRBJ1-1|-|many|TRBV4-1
CASSPRNWAGVATEAFF
TGCGCCAGCAGCCCGAGGAACTGGGCAGGGGTTGCCACTGAAGCTTTCTTT
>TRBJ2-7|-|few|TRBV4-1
CASSQQDSYEQYF
TGCGCCAGCAGCCAGCAGGACTCCTACGAGCAGTACTTC
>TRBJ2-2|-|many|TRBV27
CASSFGGTGELFF
TGTGCCAGCAGTTTTGGGGGGACCGGGGAGCTGTTTTTT
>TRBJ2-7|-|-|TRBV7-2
CASSLVPEPGQYF
TGTGCCAGCAGCTTAGTCCCCGAGCCGGGGCAGTACTTC
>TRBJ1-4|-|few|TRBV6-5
CASSYSRVASEKLFF
TGTGCCAGCAGTTACTCACGCGTGGCATCTGAAAAACTGTTTTTT
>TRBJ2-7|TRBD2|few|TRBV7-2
CASSLGWASGVSSYEQYF
TGTGCCAGCAGCTTAGGGTGGGCTAGCGGGGTGAGCTCCTACGAGCAGTACTTC
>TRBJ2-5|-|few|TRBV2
CASSVGSGYEETQYF
TGTGCCAGCAGTGTAGGGTCGGGGTACGAAGAGACCCAGTACTTC
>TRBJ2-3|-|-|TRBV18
CASSPRGTQSTDTQYF
TGTGCCAGCTCACCACGGGGTACGCAGAGCACAGATACGCAGTATTTT
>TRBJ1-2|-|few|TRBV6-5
CASRKTGPNYGYTF
TGTGCCAGCAGGAAGACGGGGCCCAACTATGGCTACACCTTC
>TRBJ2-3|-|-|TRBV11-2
CASSGRTAYTDTQYF
TGTGCCAGCAGCGGGCGGACAGCCTACACAGATACGCAGTATTTT
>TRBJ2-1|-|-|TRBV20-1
CSARDPRGGDEQFF
TGCAGTGCTAGAGATCCTAGGGGCGGGGATGAGCAGTTCTTC
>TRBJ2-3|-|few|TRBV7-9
CASSRDMDTQYF
TGTGCCAGCAGCAGGGACATGGATACGCAGTATTTT
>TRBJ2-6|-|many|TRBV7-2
CASSLGHFSGANVLTF
TGTGCCAGCAGCTTAGGACATTTCTCTGGGGCCAACGTCCTGACTTTC
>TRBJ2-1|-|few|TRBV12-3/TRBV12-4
CASSLKGGQFF
TGTGCCAGCAGTTTGAAGGGAGGGCAGTTCTTC
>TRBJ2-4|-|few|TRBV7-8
CASSLFTTGGQLAKNIQYF
TGTGCCAGCAGCTTATTCACGACGGGGGGACAACTAGCCAAAAACATTCAGTACTTC
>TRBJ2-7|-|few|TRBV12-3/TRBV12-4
CASSFGTGRYEQYF
TGTGCCAGCAGTTTCGGGACGGGGAGATACGAGCAGTACTTC
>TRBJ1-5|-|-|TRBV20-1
CSGREGDQPQHF
TGCAGTGGGAGAGAAGGGGACCAGCCCCAGCATTTT
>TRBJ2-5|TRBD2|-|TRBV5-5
CASSPAGGWGETQYF
TGTGCCAGCAGCCCCGCGGGGGGCTGGGGGGAGACCCAGTACTTC
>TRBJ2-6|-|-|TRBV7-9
CASPSGSNVLTF
TGTGCCAGCCCATCTGGGTCCAACGTCCTGACTTTC
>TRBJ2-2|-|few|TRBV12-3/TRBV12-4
CASSLIREAGNTGELFF
TGTGCCAGCAGTTTGATTCGTGAGGCAGGGAACACCGGGGAGCTGTTTTTT
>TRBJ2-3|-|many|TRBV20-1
CSAGPSWGTQYF
TGCAGTGCTGGACCCTCCTGGGGGACGCAGTATTTT
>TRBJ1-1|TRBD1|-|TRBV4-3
CASSQGTYQGARVSEAFF
TGCGCCAGCAGCCAAGGAACGTATCAGGGGGCGCGGGTGTCTGAAGCTTTCTTT
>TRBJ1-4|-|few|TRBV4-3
CASSQVGGAGATINEKLFF
TGCGCCAGCAGCCAAGTGGGGGGGGCGGGGGCGACCATCAATGAAAAACTGTTTTTT
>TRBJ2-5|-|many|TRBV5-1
CASSLLPGEETQYF
TGCGCCAGCAGCCTCCTCCCCGGAGAAGAGACCCAGTACTTC